This T cell receptor beta chain appears in the sequencing data of a study of T cell responses to AZD1222 COVID-19 vaccine. Overall study results and limits: Females made up more of the donors, who were largely white British, and clonal diversity may have come out too low.

Germline V CDR1 and CDR2: SGHTA, FQGTGA. The V end was cut by 2 bases, the J end by 8 bases, with 10 bases between. The CDR3 covers 13 residues. The data were produced by immunoSEQ multiplex PCR, yet TCRdb's version contains in-frame clones alone and is incomplete. The sample has tens of thousands of clones; 75% to 90% are singletons. Points on this clone: No antigen is known for it.

Sequencing was performed on peripheral blood, taken 28 days after the second AZD1222 dose. The chain joins TRBV7-3 to TRBJ2-1, with D possibly TRBD1 on 5 matching bases. The receptor's source is an adult who received the AZD1222 COVID-19 vaccine. The CDR3 sequence is CASSLGADDEQFF. The CDR3, as DNA: TGTGCCAGCAGCTTAGGGGCAGACGATGAGCAGTTCTTC.